What follows are 7 T cell receptor beta chains derived from one specimen sequenced in a study of cytomegalovirus exposure and HLA in healthy donors. With 60 Vbeta and 13 Jbeta primers, the PCR was carried out. Only in-frame clones appear in the TCRdb table, and some are missing; sequencing was by immunoSEQ multiplex PCR. The table has just over 85,000 clones, over 60% seen once. Sequenced material: PBMCs. The receptors derive from a man aged 35-49 years in good health and CMV-seronegative.

The V gene is TRBV19, the J gene TRBJ1-5, with 10 bases fitting TRBD1. This CDR3 comprises 14 residues. The germline gives CDR1 LNHDA, CDR2 SQIVND (reference sequence). V was pared by 5 bases and J by 5 bases, with 3 bases of the junction left unmatched. CDR3 nucleotide sequence: TGTGCCAGTAGTCTCGGGACAGGGGATCAGCCCCAGCATTTT. This translates into CASSLGTGDQPQHF.

This clone occurred once. The rearrangement joins TRBV7-2 to TRBJ2-2, with D tentatively TRBD2 (5 bases). Per germline, CDR1 SGHTA and CDR2 FQGNSA. The length of the CDR3 is 14 residues. V was trimmed by 5 bases and J by 7 bases, leaving 14 bases between them. The CDR3 sequence: CASSPSGEFGELFF. The CDR3 DNA reads TGTGCCAGCAGCCCATCTGGGGAGTTCGGGGAGCTGTTTTTT.

This chain connects TRBV28 to TRBJ2-7; TRBD2 matches 9 bases. Germline V gives CDR1 MDHEN, CDR2 SYDVKM. V shed 4 bases and J 5 bases; nucleotides not matched to a gene: 15. This CDR3 region has 17 residues. This CDR3 reads CASSSRTLSGGYNEQYF. CDR3 in DNA: TGTGCCAGCAGTTCCCGGACGCTCAGCGGGGGGTACAACGAGCAGTACTTC. Based on the CDR3 plus reference TRBV28 and TRBJ2-7, the full variable domain is DVKVTQSSRYLVKRTGEKVFLECVQDMDHENMFWYRQDPGLGLRLIYFSYDVKMKEKGDIPEGYSVSREKKERFSLILESASTNQTSMYLCASSSRTLSGGYNEQYFGPGTRLTVT.

Comment on this clone: The junction departs from germline at one end; a sequencing error may be responsible. The chain is built from TRBV5-4 and TRBJ1-1; 8 bases are shared with TRBD1. Germline lookup yields CDR1 SGHNT and CDR2 YYREEE (reference sequence). This CDR3 contains 14 residues. CDR3 bases: TGTGCCAGCACCTTGTTCGACAGGGGTGCTGAAGCTTTCTTT. This encodes CASTLFDRGAEAFF.

This chain joins TRBV27 and TRBJ2-5; D might be TRBD2 (5 bases). Trimming removed 0 bases at V and 7 bases at J, with 15 bases between. The CDR3 runs to 15 residues. Per the germline V gene, CDR1 is MNHEY and CDR2 is SMNVEV (reference sequence). In nucleotides, the CDR3 is TGTGCCAGCAGTTTATCGACTGGCAACGCGGGGACCCAGTACTTC. Amino acid sequence: CASSLSTGNAGTQYF.

This chain uses TRBV18 with TRBJ1-6; 10 bases map to TRBD1. V shed 2 bases, J shed 10 bases, and the junction held 2 bases outside the gene matches. Germline V gene lookup returns CDR1 KGHSH and CDR2 LQKENI. There are 14 residues in the CDR3. CDR3 coding DNA: TGTGCCAGCTCACCAGGGACAGGGGAATCACCCCTCCACTTT. This translates into CASSPGTGESPLHF.

The gene calls are TRBV4-3 and TRBJ1-1; D unclear. Trimming removed 2 bases at V and 6 bases at J, with 16 bases between. The germline gives CDR1 LGHNA, CDR2 YSLEER. CDR3 length: 15 amino acids. The CDR3 spells CASSQSEAGYPEAFF. DNA for the CDR3: TGCGCCAGCAGCCAAAGTGAGGCGGGATACCCTGAAGCTTTCTTT.